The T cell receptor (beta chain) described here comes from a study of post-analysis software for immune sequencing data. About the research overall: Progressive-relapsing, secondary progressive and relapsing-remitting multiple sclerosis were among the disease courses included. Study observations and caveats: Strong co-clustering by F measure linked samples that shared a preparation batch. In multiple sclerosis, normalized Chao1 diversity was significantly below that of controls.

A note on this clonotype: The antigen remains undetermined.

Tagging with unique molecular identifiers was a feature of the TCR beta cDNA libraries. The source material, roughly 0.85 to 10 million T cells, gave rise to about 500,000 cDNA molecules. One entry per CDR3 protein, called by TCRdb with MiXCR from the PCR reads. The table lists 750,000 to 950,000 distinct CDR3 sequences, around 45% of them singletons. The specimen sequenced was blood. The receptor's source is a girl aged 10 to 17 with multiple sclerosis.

The chain's CDR3 is CSARWLTNEKLFF. The CDR3 DNA sequence: TGCAGTGCTAGGTGGTTGACTAATGAAAAACTGTTTTTT. The chain carries TRBV20-1 and TRBJ1-4; D not resolved. This CDR3 contains 13 residues. Germline-derived CDR1 and CDR2 are DFQATT and SNEGSKA (reference sequence). With 3 bases removed from V and 2 bases from J, the gap between germline ends came to 7 bases.